Below are 11 T cell receptor beta chains sequenced from a single sample in a study of CD8+CD57+ T cells in acquired aplastic anemia. Patients chosen for sequencing had shown CD8+CD57+ cell expansion by flow cytometry. Profiling that covered TCR beta VDJ and CDR3 relied on genomic DNA as its template. TCRdb redid the calling of the reads with MiXCR, one entry per CDR3 protein. Of some 200,000 distinct CDR3 sequences in the sample, about half were seen once. The sequencing input was sorted CD4+, CD8+, or CD8+CD57+ T cells (not recorded which) from PBMCs. The receptors were sampled from a human donor with aplastic anemia.

The sample holds a few counts of this clonotype. This sequence joins TRBV24-1 and TRBJ2-5; TRBD1 matches 8 bases. Germline V CDR1 and CDR2: KGHDR, SFDVKD. Trimming removed 2 bases from V and 5 bases from J; junction bases left unmatched: 6. This CDR3 spans 15 amino acids. The CDR3 region is CATSDSPGGEETQYF. As DNA, the CDR3 is TGTGCCACCAGTGATTCGCCAGGGGGCGAGGAGACCCAGTACTTC.

The gene calls are TRBV7-2 and TRBJ2-5; 8 nucleotides line up with TRBD2. Germline V lookup: CDR1 SGHTA, CDR2 FQGNSA. The CDR3 consists of 15 residues. Trimming removed 3 bases from V and 1 base from J; junction bases left unmatched: 4. As DNA, the CDR3 is TGTGCCAGCAGCTTGTTGGGACTAGTCCAAGAGACCCAGTACTTC. This translates into CASSLLGLVQETQYF.

Regarding this clonotype: This may be a read error: a much more frequent sequence differs by one nucleotide. The rearrangement links TRBV5-6 to TRBJ2-1; maybe TRBD2 (6 bases). The CDR3 runs 16 residues. V was cut by 0 bases and J by 3 bases, with 13 bases left in between. Per the germline V gene, CDR1 is SGHDT and CDR2 is YYEEEE. DNA for the CDR3: TGTGCCAGCAGCTTGGCGAGGGAGGAGTTCTACAATGAGCAGTTCTTC. This gives the protein CASSLAREEFYNEQFF. The variable domain in full, completed from reference TRBV5-6 and TRBJ2-1, reads DAGVTQSPTHLIKTRGQQVTLRCSPKSGHDTVSWYQQALGQGPQFIFQYYEEEERQRGNFPDRFSGHQFPNYSSELNVNALLLGDSALYLCASSLAREEFYNEQFFGPGTRLTVL.

This clonotype was seen a handful of times. The chain links TRBV7-6 to TRBJ1-4; D is ambiguous. The V gene lost 4 bases and the J gene lost 0 bases, with 9 bases spanning the gap. Per the germline V gene, CDR1 is SGHVS and CDR2 is FNYEAQ. The CDR3 is made up of 15 amino acids. CDR3 nucleotide sequence: TGTGCCAGCAGCTCCGAGGGTGCAACTAATGAAAAACTGTTTTTT. It translates to CASSSEGATNEKLFF.

This clonotype has just a few counts. The J gene is TRBJ2-7, the V gene TRBV24-1, with a weak D call TRBD2 (5 bases). Germline CDR1 is KGHDR and CDR2 is SFDVKD. The CDR3 extends over 13 amino acids. Trimming cost V 5 bases and J 6 bases, with 13 bases left between them. CDR3 nucleotides: TGTGCCACCAGTGGATCTGGAGGCAGCGAGCAGTACTTC. As protein: CATSGSGGSEQYF.

This clonotype was picked up many times. V and J are TRBV7-2 and TRBJ1-5; 8 bases line up with TRBD1. The CDR3 spans 14 residues. Unmatched junction bases numbered 5, after V lost 4 bases and J lost 6 bases. Germline lookup yields CDR1 SGHTA and CDR2 FQGNSA. Here the CDR3 DNA reads TGTGCCAGCAGCTCCTCAGGGGGCAGTCAGCCCCAGCATTTT. Its protein is CASSSSGGSQPQHF.

This rearrangement joins TRBV19 to TRBJ2-1; weak D call: TRBD2 (6 bases). Trimming removed 7 bases from V and 0 bases from J, with 10 bases in between. The CDR3 runs to 14 residues. Germline V lookup: CDR1 LNHDA, CDR2 SQIVND (reference sequence). The CDR3 bases are TGTGCCAGTACCGGGACTCCCTCCTACAATGAGCAGTTCTTC. Translated, it gives CASTGTPSYNEQFF.

This clonotype has a count of ten or more. The V and J genes are TRBV27 and TRBJ2-7, with D possibly being TRBD1 (5 bases). The V gene lost 2 bases and the J gene lost 2 bases, with 13 bases spanning the gap. This CDR3 is built from 15 residues. Germline CDR1 reads MNHEY; CDR2 reads SMNVEV (reference sequence). CDR3: CASSLVGELAYEQYF. The CDR3 coding sequence is TGTGCCAGCAGTTTAGTAGGGGAATTGGCCTACGAGCAGTACTTC.

This clonotype was seen many times. The V call is TRBV7-9, the J call TRBJ2-1; 7 bases fit TRBD2. Germline values: CDR1 SEHNR, CDR2 FQNEAQ (reference sequence). The CDR3 spans 12 residues. V trimming: 4 bases; J trimming: 8 bases; junction bases outside the gene matches: 2. CDR3 sequence reads: CASSWGGDEQFF. DNA of the CDR3: TGTGCCAGCAGCTGGGGGGGGGATGAGCAGTTCTTC.

This chain uses TRBV19 with TRBJ1-2; 10 nucleotides align to TRBD1. The CDR3 runs to 14 residues. Trimming removed 7 bases from V and 7 bases from J; junction bases left unmatched: 9. In germline, CDR1 is LNHDA, CDR2 SQIVND (reference sequence). CDR3: CASTGRQGALGYTF. The CDR3 DNA sequence: TGTGCCAGTACAGGTCGACAGGGGGCGCTTGGCTACACCTTC.

Note on this clonotype: The junction departs from the called germline gene at one end, perhaps through a read error. The chain joins TRBV7-2 to TRBJ2-5; D might be TRBD1 or TRBD2, each matching 5 bases. The length of the CDR3 is 15 residues. Germline V gene data show CDR1 as SGHTA and CDR2 as FQGNSA. In DNA form, the CDR3 reads TGTGCCAGCTCACCACCGTTCAAGGCCAAAGGGACCCAGTACTTT. It is translated as CASSPPFKAKGTQYF.